Given below is one T cell receptor beta chain in context. Its antigen is undetermined. The CDR3 extends over 15 amino acids. V lost 6 bases, J lost 1 base, and 7 bases stayed unmatched. CDR1 is MDHEN, CDR2 SYDVKM, per germline. Assay used: immunoSEQ multiplex PCR; TCRdb lists only in-frame clones, some missing. The sample includes 150,000 to 200,000 clones, about 88% seen only once; the top ten take 25% to 30%. The data derive from a study of T cell responses to AZD1222 COVID-19 vaccine. The study's findings and limits: In all cases, repertoires were sampled only after the peak T cell response. Mostly white British, mostly female donors; authors suggested clonal diversity may be underestimated. Researchers report vaccine-associated CD4 TCRs spanning spike, with dominance at 160-218 and 743-854.

The source material was peripheral blood, sampled 28 days after the second AZD1222 dose. This rearrangement joins TRBV28 to TRBJ1-2; 8 positions match TRBD1. The source of this sequence is an adult who received the AZD1222 COVID-19 vaccine. The CDR3 nucleotides are TGTGCCAGCAGCTTTGGGACAGGATTTAACTATGGCTACACCTTC. Its protein product is CASSFGTGFNYGYTF.